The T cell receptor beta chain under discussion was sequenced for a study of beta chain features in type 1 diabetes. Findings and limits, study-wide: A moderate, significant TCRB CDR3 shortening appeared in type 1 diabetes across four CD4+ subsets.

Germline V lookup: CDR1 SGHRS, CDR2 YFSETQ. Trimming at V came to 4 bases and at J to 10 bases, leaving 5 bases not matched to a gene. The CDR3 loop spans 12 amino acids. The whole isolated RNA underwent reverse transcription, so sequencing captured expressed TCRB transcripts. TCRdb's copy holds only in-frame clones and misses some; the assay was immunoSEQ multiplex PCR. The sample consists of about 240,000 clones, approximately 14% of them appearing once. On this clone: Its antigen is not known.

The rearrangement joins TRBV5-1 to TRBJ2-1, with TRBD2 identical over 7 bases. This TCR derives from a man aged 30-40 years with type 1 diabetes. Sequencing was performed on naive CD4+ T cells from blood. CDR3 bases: TGCGCCAGCAGCCCGGACGGGAGGGAGCAGTTCTTC. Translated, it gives CASSPDGREQFF.